This T cell receptor (beta chain) is drawn from a study of identical twins. Study results and limitations: While abundant cord blood beta clonotypes carried fewer insertions, memory repertoires showed no such pattern. Weaker excess sharing between twins was seen in beta out-of-frame sequences. Where out-of-frame alpha sequences were twin-shared, they showed excess low generation probability. Conclusions were drawn cross-sectionally by statistical analysis, without following the same donors.

The CDR3 is 16 amino acids. Germline CDR1 SGHKS, CDR2 YYEKEE (reference sequence). The ends were cut back, 4 bases at V and 0 bases at J, with 15 bases in the middle. From the 5' RACE reads, TCRdb called clonotypes with MiXCR, one entry per CDR3 protein. This table has 1.5 million to 2 million distinct CDR3 sequences, under 35% appearing once. For this clonotype: Its antigen is as yet unknown.

The chain recombines TRBV5-5 with TRBJ2-3; the D gene is possibly TRBD1 (5 bases). The sequence was collected from a newborn girl in good health. The source material was cord blood. The CDR3 protein is CASSAWTTSSTDTQYF. The DNA of the CDR3 is TGTGCCAGCAGCGCATGGACAACCTCTAGCACAGATACGCAGTATTTT. Variable domain in full (rest from reference TRBV5-5 and TRBJ2-3): DAGVTQSPTHLIKTRGQQVTLRCSPISGHKSVSWYQQVLGQGPQFIFQYYEKEERGRGNFPDRFSARQFPNYSSELNVNALLLGDSALYLCASSAWTTSSTDTQYFGPGTRLTVL.